The clone carrying this T cell receptor (beta chain) has only one observation. As yet, its antigen is unknown. Roughly 1-10 million cryopreserved PBMC were held in samples before DNA extraction. The CDR3 is made up of 16 amino acids. Germline V gene data show CDR1 as SGHRS and CDR2 as YFSETQ. Trimming cost V 0 bases and J 5 bases; bases outside gene matches: 4. They ran version v3.0 of the immunoSEQ assay at survey level. Clones were read by immunoSEQ multiplex PCR, and TCRdb kept only the in-frame ones, dropping some. The table has around 40,000 clones, 80% to 90% seen once. This specimen belongs to a study of long-term antiretroviral therapy in people with HIV. Study observations and caveats: Versus controls, repertoires in people with HIV had narrower CDR3 length ranges. Post-ART samples showed increased diversity that remained below transplant donor control levels.

The chain recombines TRBV5-1 with TRBJ2-1; the match to TRBD1 covers 11 bases. The source was unsorted PBMCs, collected 2.2 years after starting antiretroviral therapy. The clonotype comes from a young man with HIV. The CDR3 region is CASSLGGTGGNNEQFF. The CDR3, as DNA: TGCGCCAGCAGCTTGGGCGGGACAGGGGGTAACAATGAGCAGTTCTTC.